Detailed here is one TCR beta chain. What it recognizes is unknown. This sample stems from a study of monozygotic twins with inflammatory bowel disease. Study results and limitations: Other individuals had fewer clonotypes in common with IBD patients than with healthy twins, especially with disease activity.

The template switching step added UMIs that contained a 6-nucleotide sample barcode. From its re-call of the 5' RACE reads, TCRdb lists each CDR3 protein once, without DNA. The sample has a few hundred thousand distinct CDR3 sequences, and its top ten clones hold just over 2.5%. The TCR was taken from a human donor with ulcerative colitis or Crohn's disease, or a healthy co-twin of an affected twin (not recorded which). Sequenced input: blood.

CDR3 sequence reads: CASSLVVSMANSYEQYF. V gene TRBV5-1 combines with J gene TRBJ2-7. The germline V gene encodes CDR1 SGHRS and CDR2 YFSETQ. The CDR3 loop spans 17 amino acids.